This T cell receptor beta chain comes out of a study of breast tumors, draining lymph nodes, adjacent tissues. V shed 4 bases and J shed 13 bases, with 14 bases lying between them. This CDR3 region has 13 residues. The germline V gene has CDR1 SGHAT and CDR2 FQNNGV. TCRdb ran MiXCR on the multiplex PCR reads and lists one entry per CDR3 protein. The table lists about 22,000 distinct CDR3 sequences, around 41% of them singletons. This clonotype was observed at least ten times. This sequence was found in a female donor with breast cancer. Some clones in this sample may be carry-over from other donors' samples. Sample: breast tumor tissue. The chain employs TRBV11-2 and TRBJ1-6, with TRBD1 as a possible D gene (5 bases). The CDR3 spells CASSSEVKGPLHF. The CDR3 DNA reads TGTGCCAGCAGCTCAGAAGTGAAGGGGCCCCTCCACTTT.